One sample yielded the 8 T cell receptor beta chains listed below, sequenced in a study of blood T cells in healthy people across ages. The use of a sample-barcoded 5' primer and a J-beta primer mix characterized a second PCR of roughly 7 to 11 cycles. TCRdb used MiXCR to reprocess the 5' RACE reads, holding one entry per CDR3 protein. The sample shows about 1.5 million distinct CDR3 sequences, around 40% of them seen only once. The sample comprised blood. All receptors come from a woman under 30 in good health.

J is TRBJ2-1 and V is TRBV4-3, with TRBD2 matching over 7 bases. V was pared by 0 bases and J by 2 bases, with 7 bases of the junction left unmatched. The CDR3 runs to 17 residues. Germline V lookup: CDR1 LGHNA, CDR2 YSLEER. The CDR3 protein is CASSQDLREGPYNEQFF. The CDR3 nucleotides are TGCGCCAGCAGCCAAGACCTAAGGGAGGGCCCCTACAATGAGCAGTTCTTC.

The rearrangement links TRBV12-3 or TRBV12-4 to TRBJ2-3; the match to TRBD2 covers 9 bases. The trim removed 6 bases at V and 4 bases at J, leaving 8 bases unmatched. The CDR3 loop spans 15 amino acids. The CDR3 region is CASSRGVAGADTQYF. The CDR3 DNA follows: TGTGCCAGCAGCCGTGGAGTAGCGGGAGCAGATACGCAGTATTTT.

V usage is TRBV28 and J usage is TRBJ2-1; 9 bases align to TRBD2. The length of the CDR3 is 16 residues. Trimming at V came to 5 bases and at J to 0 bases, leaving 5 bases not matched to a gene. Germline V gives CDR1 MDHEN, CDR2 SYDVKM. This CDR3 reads CASSAISGSSYNEQFF. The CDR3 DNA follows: TGTGCCAGCAGTGCCATTAGCGGGAGCTCCTACAATGAGCAGTTCTTC.

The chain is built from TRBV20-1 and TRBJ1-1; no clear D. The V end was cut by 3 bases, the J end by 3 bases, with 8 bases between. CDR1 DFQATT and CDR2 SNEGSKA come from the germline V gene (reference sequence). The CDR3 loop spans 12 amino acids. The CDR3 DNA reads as TGCAGTGCTAGGGCACAGTACACTGAAGCTTTCTTT. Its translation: CSARAQYTEAFF.

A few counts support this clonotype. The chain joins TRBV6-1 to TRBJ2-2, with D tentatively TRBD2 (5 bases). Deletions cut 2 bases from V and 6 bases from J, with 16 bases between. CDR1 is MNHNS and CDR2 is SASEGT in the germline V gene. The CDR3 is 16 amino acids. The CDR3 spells CASSELTQRIPGELFF. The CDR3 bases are TGTGCCAGCAGTGAACTGACACAGCGGATCCCCGGGGAGCTGTTTTTT.

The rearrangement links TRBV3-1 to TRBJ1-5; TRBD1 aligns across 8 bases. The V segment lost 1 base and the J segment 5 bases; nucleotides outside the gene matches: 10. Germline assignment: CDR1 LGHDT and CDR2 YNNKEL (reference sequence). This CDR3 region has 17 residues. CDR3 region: CASSQGGQGRGHQPQHF. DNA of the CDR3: TGTGCCAGCAGCCAAGGGGGGCAAGGCAGGGGGCATCAGCCCCAGCATTTT.

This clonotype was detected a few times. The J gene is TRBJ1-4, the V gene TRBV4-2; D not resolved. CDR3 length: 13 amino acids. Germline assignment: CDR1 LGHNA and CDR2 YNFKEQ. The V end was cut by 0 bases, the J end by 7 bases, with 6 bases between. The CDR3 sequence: CASSQERVEKLFF. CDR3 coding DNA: TGTGCCAGCAGCCAAGAAAGGGTTGAAAAACTGTTTTTT.

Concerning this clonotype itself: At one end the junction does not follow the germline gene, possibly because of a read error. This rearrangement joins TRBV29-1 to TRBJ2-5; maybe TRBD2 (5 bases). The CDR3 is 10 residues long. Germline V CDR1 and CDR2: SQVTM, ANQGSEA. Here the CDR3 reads CSVDLETQYF. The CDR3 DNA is TGTAGCGTTGACTTGGAGACCCAGTACTTC.